The source of this TCR beta chain is a study of cytomegalovirus exposure and HLA in healthy donors. Whole-study context: The use of the same platform for the approximately 130 validation repertoires and the roughly 700 first-cohort repertoires was reported by a later analysis.

The assay was immunoSEQ multiplex PCR, and TCRdb's table has in-frame clones only and misses some. The sample lists roughly 150,000 clones; 86% were seen once. General study results and limits: The study designated 150 to 200 TCR beta chains cytomegalovirus-associated. The classifier reportedly diagnosed cytomegalovirus status with high sensitivity and specificity.

Regarding this clone: Its antigen remains unknown.

The sample taken for sequencing was PBMCs. The clonotype originates from a woman aged 25 to 39 in good health and CMV-seronegative.

This CDR3 is CASSQAHRGAGTYNEQFF. Written as DNA, the CDR3 is TGTGCCAGCAGCCAAGCCCACCGGGGGGCGGGGACCTACAATGAGCAGTTCTTC. The chain couples TRBV4-2 to TRBJ2-1; tentative D call: TRBD2 (7 bases). Per germline, CDR1 LGHNA and CDR2 YNFKEQ. The CDR3 is made up of 18 amino acids. The germline V and J ends were trimmed by 1 base and 2 bases, with 18 bases remaining between them.